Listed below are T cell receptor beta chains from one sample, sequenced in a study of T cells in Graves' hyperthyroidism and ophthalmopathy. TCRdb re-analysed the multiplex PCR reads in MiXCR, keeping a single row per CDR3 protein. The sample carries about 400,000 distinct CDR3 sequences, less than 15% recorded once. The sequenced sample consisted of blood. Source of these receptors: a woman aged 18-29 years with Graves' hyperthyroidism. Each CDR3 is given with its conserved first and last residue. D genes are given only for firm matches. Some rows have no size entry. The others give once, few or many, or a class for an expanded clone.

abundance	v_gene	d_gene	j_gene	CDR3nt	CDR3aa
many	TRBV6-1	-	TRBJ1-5	TGTGCCAGCAGTGGGACGGACTTTAATCAGCCCCAGCATTTT	CASSGTDFNQPQHF
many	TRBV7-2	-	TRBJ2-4	TGTGCCAGCAGCTTAGAAGTCCCCCCAAACATTCAGTACTTC	CASSLEVPPNIQYF
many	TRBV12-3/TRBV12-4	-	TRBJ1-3	TGTGCCAGCACCTTCCTGGGGGGGCGAGGAAACACCATATATTTT	CASTFLGGRGNTIYF
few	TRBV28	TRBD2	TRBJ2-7	TGTGCCAGCAGGAATTTCCCGGGACTAGCGGAATCCTACGAGCAGTACTTC	CASRNFPGLAESYEQYF
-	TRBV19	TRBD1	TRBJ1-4	TGTGCCAGTAGTCCTCCCCGCGGGACAGGGAATGAAAAACTGTTTTTT	CASSPPRGTGNEKLFF
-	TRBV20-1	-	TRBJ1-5	TGCAGTGCTAGAGATCAGGGACCGGAGCCCCAGCATTTT	CSARDQGPEPQHF
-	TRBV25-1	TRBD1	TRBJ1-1	TGTGCCAGCAGTGAAACCCGGACAGGCAACACTGAAGCTTTCTTT	CASSETRTGNTEAFF
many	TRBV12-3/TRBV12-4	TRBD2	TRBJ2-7	TGTGCCAGCAGCTTTAGACGCCTCGGGAGCGGGACGTACGAGCAGTACTTC	CASSFRRLGSGTYEQYF
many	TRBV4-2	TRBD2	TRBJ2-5	TGTGCCAGCAGCCAAGTAGCGGGAGGTTCGGAGACCCAGTACTTC	CASSQVAGGSETQYF
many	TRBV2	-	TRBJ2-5	TGTGCCAGCAGTGTTAGGGACCAAGAGACCCAGTACTTC	CASSVRDQETQYF
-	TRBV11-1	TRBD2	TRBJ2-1	TGTGCCAGCAGCCCGGAAGTTCCAGCGGGGGGGCGCAATGAGCAGTTCTTC	CASSPEVPAGGRNEQFF
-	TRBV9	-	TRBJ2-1	TGTGCCAGCAGCGTGGGTCTCCCAACGTACAATGAGCAGTTCTTC	CASSVGLPTYNEQFF
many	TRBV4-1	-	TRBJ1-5	TGCGCCAGCAGCCAAGCCTGGGGCAATCAGCCCCAGCATTTT	CASSQAWGNQPQHF
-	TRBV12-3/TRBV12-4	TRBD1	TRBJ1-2	TGTGCCAGCAGTAATCCGGGACAGGGGGAGGTGGGCTATGGCTACACCTTC	CASSNPGQGEVGYGYTF
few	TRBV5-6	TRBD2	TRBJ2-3	TGTGCCAGCAGCACCGATACCGACCGCGGCGGGAGGGCCGGTACGCAGTATTTT	CASSTDTDRGGRAGTQYF
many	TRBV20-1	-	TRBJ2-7	TGCAGTGCCAGGGAAGTAATGCTCTACGAGCAGTACTTC	CSAREVMLYEQYF
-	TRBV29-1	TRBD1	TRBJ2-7	TGCAGCGGTCGGGACAGGACCTACGAGCAGTACTTC	CSGRDRTYEQYF
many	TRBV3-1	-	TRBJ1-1	TGTGCCAGCAGCTCTGGGGGCAGGGAAGCTTTCTTT	CASSSGGREAFF
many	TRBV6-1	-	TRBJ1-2	TGTGCCAGCGGTGATGGCAGGACAGTTTTCAGGTCTAACTATGGCTACACCTTC	CASGDGRTVFRSNYGYTF
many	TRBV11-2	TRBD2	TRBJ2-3	TGTGCCAGCAGCCCGCTAGCGGACCCCACCACAGATACGCAGTATTTT	CASSPLADPTTDTQYF
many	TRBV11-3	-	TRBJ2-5	TGTGCCAGCAGCTCCGTTAGGGGTGGAGAGACCCAGTACTTC	CASSSVRGGETQYF
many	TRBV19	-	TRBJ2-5	TGTGCCAGTAGTGTCCTCCTTGCGGGGCAAGAGACCCAGTACTTC	CASSVLLAGQETQYF